These 17 T cell receptor beta chains share one sample of origin, sequenced in a study of blood T cell repertoires in COVID-19. Clones were read by immunoSEQ multiplex PCR, and TCRdb kept only the in-frame ones, dropping some. The repertoire holds fewer than 300,000 clones, with roughly 87% as singletons. The sample was peripheral blood. The receptors here all came from a woman aged 25 to 39 with acute or convalescent COVID-19.

This clone has more than one count but fewer than ten. The rearrangement uses TRBV7-2 and TRBJ1-3; D is unresolved. The CDR3 loop spans 15 amino acids. Per germline, CDR1 SGHTA and CDR2 FQGNSA. Trimming took off 5 bases at V and 0 bases at J, with 11 bases between the two ends. The CDR3 is CASSSRGNSGNTIYF. The CDR3 coding sequence is TGTGCCAGCAGCAGCCGGGGTAACTCTGGAAACACCATATATTTT.

V and J are TRBV7-9 and TRBJ2-1, with 9 bases matching TRBD1. Germline V gives CDR1 SEHNR, CDR2 FQNEAQ (reference sequence). V shed 0 bases and J 2 bases; nucleotides not matched to a gene: 5. The CDR3 sequence is 17 residues long. CDR3 amino acids: CASSLAHWDRAYNEQFF. DNA of the CDR3: TGTGCCAGCAGCTTAGCGCATTGGGACAGGGCCTACAATGAGCAGTTCTTC.

The gene calls are TRBV29-1 and TRBJ2-7; 15 nucleotides match TRBD2. The CDR3 is 14 residues long. CDR1 SQVTM and CDR2 ANQGSEA come from the germline V gene. V lost 7 bases and J lost 1; bases outside the gene matches: 2. The CDR3 DNA is TGCAGCGGCGGGACTAGCGGGAGGTCCTACGAGCAGTACTTC. Encoded protein: CSGGTSGRSYEQYF.

This rearrangement joins TRBV6-4 to TRBJ2-1, with 10 bases lining up with TRBD2. From germline, CDR1 is MRHNA and CDR2 SNTAGT. After removal of 0 bases from V and 15 bases from J, the junction contained 11 bases not matched to a gene. The CDR3 extends over 15 amino acids. The CDR3 is CASSDSGLAGEFRFF. CDR3 coding DNA: TGTGCCAGCAGTGACTCGGGTCTAGCGGGAGAATTTCGGTTCTTC.

The chain employs TRBV6-2 or TRBV6-3 and TRBJ1-5, with unresolved D. Trimming shortened V by 0 bases and J by 2 bases, and 8 bases separated the two germline ends. This CDR3 has 15 residues. The germline CDR1 and CDR2 sequences are MNHEY and SVGEGT. CDR3 region: CASSYSRIGNQPQHF. CDR3 DNA: TGTGCCAGCAGTTACTCGAGGATCGGCAATCAGCCCCAGCATTTT.

The chain carries TRBV2 and TRBJ2-1; D unclear. This CDR3 spans 11 amino acids. Germline V gene sequence: CDR1 SNHLY, CDR2 FYNNEI. The germline V and J ends were trimmed by 6 bases and 4 bases, with 4 bases remaining between them. The CDR3 loop reads CASSQYNEQFF. The CDR3 DNA reads as TGTGCCAGCAGCCAATACAATGAGCAGTTCTTC.

The J gene is TRBJ1-3, the V gene TRBV4-1, with a possible D match to TRBD1 (6 bases). This CDR3 is built from 14 residues. Trimming left V 3 bases short and J 5 bases short, with 11 bases between. CDR1 and CDR2 from the germline V gene are MGHRA and YSYEKL. The chain's CDR3 is CASSQNRVRNTIYF. CDR3 coding DNA: TGCGCCAGCAGCCAGAACAGGGTTAGAAACACCATATATTTT.

This rearrangement joins TRBV24-1 to TRBJ2-4; 7 bases line up with TRBD1. The CDR3 spans 14 residues. Germline lookup yields CDR1 KGHDR and CDR2 SFDVKD. With 5 bases clipped from V and 0 bases from J, the junction kept 0 bases outside the gene matches. The CDR3 here is CATSGTGAKNIQYF. In DNA form, the CDR3 reads TGTGCCACCAGTGGGACAGGAGCCAAAAACATTCAGTACTTC.

The chain combines TRBV19 with TRBJ2-3; 7 bases are a match to TRBD2. CDR3 length: 17 amino acids. V shed 5 bases, J shed 6 bases, and the junction held 17 bases outside the gene matches. The germline CDR1 and CDR2 sequences are LNHDA and SQIVND (reference sequence). The CDR3 DNA is TGTGCCAGTAGTCCGATCGGACTAGACCTATGGATGGATACGCAGTATTTT. Its protein product is CASSPIGLDLWMDTQYF. Complete variable domain (other parts from reference TRBV19 and TRBJ2-3): DGGITQSPKYLFRKEGQNVTLSCEQNLNHDAMYWYRQDPGQGLRLIYYSQIVNDFQKGDIAEGYSVSREKKESFPLTVTSAQKNPTAFYLCASSPIGLDLWMDTQYFGPGTRLTVL.

This sequence joins TRBV19 and TRBJ2-1, with 10 bases lining up with TRBD2. The ends lost 5 bases at V and 8 bases at J; junction bases unmatched: 6. The germline V gene encodes CDR1 LNHDA and CDR2 SQIVND (reference sequence). This CDR3 comprises 14 residues. CDR3 amino acids: CASSLSSGSDEQFF. The CDR3 coding sequence is TGTGCCAGTAGTTTGTCTAGCGGGAGCGATGAGCAGTTCTTC.

The chain has TRBV29-1 and TRBJ1-1; 8 bases align to TRBD1. The CDR3 extends over 13 amino acids. After removal of 4 bases from V and 5 bases from J, the junction contained 6 bases not matched to a gene. From germline, CDR1 is SQVTM and CDR2 ANQGSEA. Written as DNA, the CDR3 is TGCAGCGTTGCCCACAGGGGGGGAACTGAAGCTTTCTTT. This translates into CSVAHRGGTEAFF.

J is TRBJ1-5 and V is TRBV27; unclear D gene. This CDR3 region has 12 residues. Trimming took 5 bases from V and 4 from J, leaving 6 bases between them. Looked up from germline, CDR1 is MNHEY and CDR2 is SMNVEV (reference sequence). This chain's CDR3 is CASSPGNQPQHF. The CDR3 coding sequence is TGTGCCAGCAGTCCCGGTAATCAGCCCCAGCATTTT.

The rearrangement uses TRBV3-1 (or the pseudogene TRBV3-2) and TRBJ1-4; D may be TRBD1 (5 bases). The length of the CDR3 is 16 residues. From germline, CDR1 is LGHDT and CDR2 YNNKEL (reference sequence). Deletions cut 4 bases from V and 10 bases from J, with 22 bases between. Written as DNA, the CDR3 is TGTGCCAGCAGCCCCCAACCGGGACTCTTGGTCGGAAAACTGTTTTTT. This translates into CASSPQPGLLVGKLFF.

The V gene is TRBV24-1, the J gene TRBJ1-1; D remains unclear. With 7 bases removed from V and 5 bases from J, the gap between germline ends came to 10 bases. The CDR3 sequence is 12 residues long. The germline gives CDR1 KGHDR, CDR2 SFDVKD. CDR3 in amino acids: CATRREETEAFF. Here the CDR3 DNA reads TGTGCCACCAGAAGGGAGGAAACTGAAGCTTTCTTT.

V usage is TRBV15 and J usage is TRBJ2-1; 10 bases line up with TRBD2. Germline V gene sequence: CDR1 LNHNV, CDR2 YYDKDF (reference sequence). The V gene end was trimmed by 2 bases and the J gene end by 9 bases; junction bases not matched to a gene: 10. CDR3 length: 16 amino acids. CDR3: CATSRHAGTSAVEQFF. The CDR3 DNA is TGTGCCACCAGCAGACACGCCGGGACTAGCGCCGTTGAGCAGTTCTTC.

The chain uses TRBV20-1 and TRBJ2-1; perhaps TRBD1 as D (6 bases). CDR1 DFQATT and CDR2 SNEGSKA come from the germline V gene (reference sequence). This CDR3 is 15 amino acids long. Deletions cut 3 bases from V and 10 bases from J, with 22 bases between. The DNA for the CDR3 is TGCAGTGCTAGTTCCAGGGCGCCCACCACAGGGGAGCAGTTCTTC. It encodes CSASSRAPTTGEQFF.

The V gene is TRBV30, the J gene TRBJ2-7; 7 bases match TRBD1. With V trimmed by 6 bases and J by 8 bases, 10 bases remained unmatched. Germline values: CDR1 GTSNPN, CDR2 SVGIG (reference sequence). This CDR3 contains 12 residues. This CDR3 is CACNRDRYKQYF. In DNA form, the CDR3 reads TGTGCCTGCAACCGGGACAGATATAAGCAGTACTTC.